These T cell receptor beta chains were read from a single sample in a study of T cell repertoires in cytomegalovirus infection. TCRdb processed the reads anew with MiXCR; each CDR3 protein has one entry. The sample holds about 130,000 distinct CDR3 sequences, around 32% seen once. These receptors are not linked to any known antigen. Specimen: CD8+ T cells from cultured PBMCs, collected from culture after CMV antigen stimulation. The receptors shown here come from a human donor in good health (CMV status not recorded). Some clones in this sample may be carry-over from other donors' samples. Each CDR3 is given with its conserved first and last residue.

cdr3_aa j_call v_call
CASRPTLAAAGVNTEAFF TRBJ1-1 TRBV2
CASSISVWAYEQYF TRBJ2-7 TRBV19
CASSFTDRASDVLTF TRBJ2-6 TRBV7-9
CASSPRWDRGGPGTQYF TRBJ2-5 TRBV4-1
CASSGTGVNEQFF TRBJ2-1 TRBV27
CASILTGGNTGELFF TRBJ2-2 TRBV5-1
CASRSAGGLFYEQYF TRBJ2-7 TRBV28
CASSYSGQGSSPQHF TRBJ1-5 TRBV6-5
CASSTGGLTEAFF TRBJ1-1 TRBV12-3/TRBV12-4
CASTKGRGDSPLHF TRBJ1-6 TRBV6-5
CASSVNPQGFTGELFF TRBJ2-2 TRBV11-2
CASTGVHNEQFF TRBJ2-1 TRBV19
CASSPPQGAYNEQFF TRBJ2-1 TRBV7-8
CASSIVDYSNQPQHF TRBJ1-5 TRBV19
CASSLVGQGAYEQYF TRBJ2-7 TRBV7-2
CASSPPPGQPNTGELFF TRBJ2-2 TRBV9
CASNKVLRKDGYTF TRBJ1-2 TRBV7-9
CASRGAGGANEQFF TRBJ2-1 TRBV2
CATIDSGGFNTGELFF TRBJ2-2 TRBV15
CASSMGGAAGAFF TRBJ1-1 TRBV19
CASSLAGEDEQFF TRBJ2-1 TRBV12-3/TRBV12-4
CSARDRGVRTYEQYF TRBJ2-7 TRBV20-1
CASSATSGDTDTQYF TRBJ2-3 TRBV19
CASSLLSLAGAAYEQYF TRBJ2-7 TRBV7-2
CASRLAARTGELFF TRBJ2-2 TRBV27
CATSVGQGSTDTQYF TRBJ2-3 TRBV19
CASSSPFSGGITGELFF TRBJ2-2 TRBV27
CSSSERDNEKLFF TRBJ1-4 TRBV9
CASSIYGGNTEAFF TRBJ1-1 TRBV7-9
CASSPPGWDSYEQYF TRBJ2-7 TRBV18
CASSQTGSPDTQYF TRBJ2-3 TRBV4-1